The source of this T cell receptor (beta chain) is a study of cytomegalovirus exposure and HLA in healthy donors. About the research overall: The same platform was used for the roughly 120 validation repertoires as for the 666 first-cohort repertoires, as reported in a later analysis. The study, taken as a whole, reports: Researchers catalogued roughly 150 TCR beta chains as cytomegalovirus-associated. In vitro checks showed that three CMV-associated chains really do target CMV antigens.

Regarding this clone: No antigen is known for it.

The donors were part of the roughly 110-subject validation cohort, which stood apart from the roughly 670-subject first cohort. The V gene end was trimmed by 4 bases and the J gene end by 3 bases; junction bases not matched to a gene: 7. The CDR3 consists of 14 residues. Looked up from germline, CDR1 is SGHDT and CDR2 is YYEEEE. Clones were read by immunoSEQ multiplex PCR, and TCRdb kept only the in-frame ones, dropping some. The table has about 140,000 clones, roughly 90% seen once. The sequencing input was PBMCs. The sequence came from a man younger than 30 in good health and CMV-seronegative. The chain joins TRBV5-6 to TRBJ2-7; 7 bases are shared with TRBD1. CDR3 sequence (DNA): TGTGCCAGCAGCCCTAGACAGGGTGACTACGAGCAGTACTTC. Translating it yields CASSPRQGDYEQYF.